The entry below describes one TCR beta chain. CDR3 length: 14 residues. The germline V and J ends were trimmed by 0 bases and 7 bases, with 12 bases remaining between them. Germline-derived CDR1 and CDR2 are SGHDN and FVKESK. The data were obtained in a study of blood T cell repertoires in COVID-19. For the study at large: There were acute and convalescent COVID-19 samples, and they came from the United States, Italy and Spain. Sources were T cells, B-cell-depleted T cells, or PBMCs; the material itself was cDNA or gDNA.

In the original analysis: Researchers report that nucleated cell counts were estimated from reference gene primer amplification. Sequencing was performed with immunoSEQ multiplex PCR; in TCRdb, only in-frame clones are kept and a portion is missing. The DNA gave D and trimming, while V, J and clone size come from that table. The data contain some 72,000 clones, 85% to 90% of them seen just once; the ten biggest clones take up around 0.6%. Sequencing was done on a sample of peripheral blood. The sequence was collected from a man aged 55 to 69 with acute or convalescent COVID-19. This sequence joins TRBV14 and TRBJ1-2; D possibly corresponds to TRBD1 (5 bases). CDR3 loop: CASSQEAGRSGYTF. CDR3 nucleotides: TGTGCCAGCAGCCAAGAGGCAGGGCGAAGTGGCTACACCTTC. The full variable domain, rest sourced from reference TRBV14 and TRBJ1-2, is EAGVTQFPSHSVIEKGQTVTLRCDPISGHDNLYWYRRVMGKEIKFLLHFVKESKQDESGMPNNRFLAERTGGTYSTLKVQPAELEDSGVYFCASSQEAGRSGYTFGSGTRLTVV.